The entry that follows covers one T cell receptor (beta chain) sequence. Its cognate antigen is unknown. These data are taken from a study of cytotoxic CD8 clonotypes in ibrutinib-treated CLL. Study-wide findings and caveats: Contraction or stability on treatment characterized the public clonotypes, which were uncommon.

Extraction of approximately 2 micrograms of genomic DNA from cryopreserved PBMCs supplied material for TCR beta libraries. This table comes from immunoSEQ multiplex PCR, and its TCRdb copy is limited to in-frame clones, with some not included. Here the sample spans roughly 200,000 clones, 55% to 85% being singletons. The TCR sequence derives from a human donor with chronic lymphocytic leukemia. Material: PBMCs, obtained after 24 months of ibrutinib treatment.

In DNA, the CDR3 is TGTGCCAGCAGCTTAGCCGGGGAGCACAATGAGCAGTTCTTC. Its protein is CASSLAGEHNEQFF. The gene calls are TRBV7-6 and TRBJ2-1, with D possibly matching TRBD2 (5 bases). The germline V and J ends were trimmed by 0 bases and 5 bases, with 8 bases remaining between them. The germline V gene has CDR1 SGHVS and CDR2 FNYEAQ. The CDR3 runs to 14 residues.